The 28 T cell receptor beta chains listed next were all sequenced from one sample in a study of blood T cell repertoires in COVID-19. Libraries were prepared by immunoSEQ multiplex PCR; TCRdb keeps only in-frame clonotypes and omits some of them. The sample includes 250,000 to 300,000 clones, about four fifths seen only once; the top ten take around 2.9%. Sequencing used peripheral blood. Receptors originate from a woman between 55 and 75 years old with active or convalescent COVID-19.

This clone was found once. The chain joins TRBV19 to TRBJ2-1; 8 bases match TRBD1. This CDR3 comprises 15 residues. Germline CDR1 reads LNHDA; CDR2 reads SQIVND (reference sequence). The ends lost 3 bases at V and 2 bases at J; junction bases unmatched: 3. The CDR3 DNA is TGTGCCAGTAGTATGACAGGGGAGGCCTACAATGAGCAGTTCTTC. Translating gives CASSMTGEAYNEQFF. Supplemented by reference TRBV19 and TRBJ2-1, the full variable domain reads DGGITQSPKYLFRKEGQNVTLSCEQNLNHDAMYWYRQDPGQGLRLIYYSQIVNDFQKGDIAEGYSVSREKKESFPLTVTSAQKNPTAFYLCASSMTGEAYNEQFFGPGTRLTVL.

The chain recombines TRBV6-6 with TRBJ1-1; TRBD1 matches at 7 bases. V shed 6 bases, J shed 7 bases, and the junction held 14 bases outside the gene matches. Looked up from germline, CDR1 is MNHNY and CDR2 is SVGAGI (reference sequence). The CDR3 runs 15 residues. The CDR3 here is CASRKIDRDPFEAFF. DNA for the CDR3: TGTGCCAGCAGAAAAATAGACAGGGATCCCTTTGAAGCTTTCTTT.

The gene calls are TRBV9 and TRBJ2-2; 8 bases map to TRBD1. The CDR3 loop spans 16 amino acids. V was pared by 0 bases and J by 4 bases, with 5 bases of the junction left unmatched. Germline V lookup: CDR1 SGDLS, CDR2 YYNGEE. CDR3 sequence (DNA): TGTGCCAGCAGCGTAGGGGGTCAGGGGGCCACCGGGGAGCTGTTTTTT. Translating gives CASSVGGQGATGELFF.

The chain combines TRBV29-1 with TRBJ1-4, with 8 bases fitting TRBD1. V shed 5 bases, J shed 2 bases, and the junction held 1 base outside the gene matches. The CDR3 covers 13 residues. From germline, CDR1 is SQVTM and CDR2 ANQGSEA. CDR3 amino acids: CSVHRGTNEKLFF. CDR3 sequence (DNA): TGCAGCGTTCACAGGGGGACTAATGAAAAACTGTTTTTT.

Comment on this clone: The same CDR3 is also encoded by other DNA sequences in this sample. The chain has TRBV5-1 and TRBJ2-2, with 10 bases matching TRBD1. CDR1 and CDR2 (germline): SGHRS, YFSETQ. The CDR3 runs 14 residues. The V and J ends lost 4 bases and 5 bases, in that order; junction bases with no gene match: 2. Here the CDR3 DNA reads TGCGCCAGCAGCCTGGGACAGGGGACCGGGGAGCTGTTTTTT. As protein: CASSLGQGTGELFF. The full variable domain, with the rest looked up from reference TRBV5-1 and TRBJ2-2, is KAGVTQTPRYLIKTRGQQVTLSCSPISGHRSVSWYQQTPGQGLQFLFEYFSETQRNKGNFPGRFSGRQFSNSRSEMNVSTLELGDSALYLCASSLGQGTGELFFGEGSRLTVL.

The CDR3 region is CASSTIMGQGRPSSGNTIYF. The CDR3 DNA sequence: TGTGCCAGCAGCACGATTATGGGACAGGGAAGACCTAGCTCTGGAAACACCATATATTTT. The chain carries TRBV7-9 and TRBJ1-3, with TRBD1 identical over 9 bases. Germline V lookup: CDR1 SEHNR, CDR2 FQNEAQ (reference sequence). There are 20 residues in the CDR3. V dropped 5 bases and J dropped 0; count of bases not matched to a gene: 17.

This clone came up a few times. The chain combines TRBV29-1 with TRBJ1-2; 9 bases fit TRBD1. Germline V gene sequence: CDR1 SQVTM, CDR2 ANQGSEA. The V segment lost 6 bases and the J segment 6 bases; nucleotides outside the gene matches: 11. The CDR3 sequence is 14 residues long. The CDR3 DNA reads TGCAGCGTAGGCCCGGGACAGGGCGATGATGGCTACACCTTC. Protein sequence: CSVGPGQGDDGYTF.

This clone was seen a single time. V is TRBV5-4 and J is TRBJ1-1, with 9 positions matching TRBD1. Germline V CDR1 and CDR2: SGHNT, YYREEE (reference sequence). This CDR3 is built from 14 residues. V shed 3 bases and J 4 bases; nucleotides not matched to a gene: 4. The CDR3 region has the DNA TGTGCCAGCAGCTGGACAGGGGAGGTCACTGAAGCTTTCTTT. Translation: CASSWTGEVTEAFF.

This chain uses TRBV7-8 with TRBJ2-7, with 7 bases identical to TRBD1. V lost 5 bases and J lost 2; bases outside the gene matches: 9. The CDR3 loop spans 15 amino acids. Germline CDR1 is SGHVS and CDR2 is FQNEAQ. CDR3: CASSGDRAGTYEQYF. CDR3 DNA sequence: TGTGCCAGCAGCGGAGACAGGGCAGGGACCTACGAGCAGTACTTC.

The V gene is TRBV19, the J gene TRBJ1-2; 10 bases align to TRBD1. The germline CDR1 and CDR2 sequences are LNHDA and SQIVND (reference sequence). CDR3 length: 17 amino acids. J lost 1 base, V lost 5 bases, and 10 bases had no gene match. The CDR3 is CASSPGTGAPLNYGYTF. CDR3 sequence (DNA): TGTGCCAGTAGTCCAGGGACAGGGGCTCCGCTTAACTATGGCTACACCTTC.

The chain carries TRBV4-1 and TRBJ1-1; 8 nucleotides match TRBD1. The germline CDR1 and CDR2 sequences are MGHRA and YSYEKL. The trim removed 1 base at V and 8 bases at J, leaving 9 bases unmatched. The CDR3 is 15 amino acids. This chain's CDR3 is CASSQAWGQELEAFF. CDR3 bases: TGCGCCAGCAGCCAAGCTTGGGGACAGGAGTTGGAAGCTTTCTTT.

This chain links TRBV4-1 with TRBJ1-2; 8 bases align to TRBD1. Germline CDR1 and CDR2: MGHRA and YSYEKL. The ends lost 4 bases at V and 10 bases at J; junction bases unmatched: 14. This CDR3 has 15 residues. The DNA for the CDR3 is TGCGCCAGCAGCCCGCTTATACTGGACAGGGCTTTCTACACCTTC. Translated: CASSPLILDRAFYTF.

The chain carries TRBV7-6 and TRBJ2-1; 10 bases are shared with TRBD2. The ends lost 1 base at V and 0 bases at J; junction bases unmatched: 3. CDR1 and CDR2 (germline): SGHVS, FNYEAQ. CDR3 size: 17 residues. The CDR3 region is CASSLGASGSSYNEQFF. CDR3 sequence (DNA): TGTGCCAGCAGCTTAGGAGCTAGCGGGAGCTCCTACAATGAGCAGTTCTTC.

The CDR3 DNA reads as TGTGCCAGCAGTACCCCGACAGAATTTAACACTGAAGCTTTCTTT. Residues: CASSTPTEFNTEAFF. The chain has TRBV6-6 and TRBJ1-1, with D tentatively TRBD1 (5 bases). V shed 5 bases and J shed 2 bases, with 15 bases lying between them. Germline V lookup: CDR1 MNHNY, CDR2 SVGAGI (reference sequence). The CDR3 is made up of 15 amino acids.

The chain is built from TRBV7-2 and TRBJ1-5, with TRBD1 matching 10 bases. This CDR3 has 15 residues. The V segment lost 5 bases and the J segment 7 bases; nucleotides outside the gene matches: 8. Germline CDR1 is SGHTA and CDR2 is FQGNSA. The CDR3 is CASSNAGQGHQPQHF. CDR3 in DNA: TGTGCCAGCAGCAACGCGGGACAGGGGCACCAGCCCCAGCATTTT.

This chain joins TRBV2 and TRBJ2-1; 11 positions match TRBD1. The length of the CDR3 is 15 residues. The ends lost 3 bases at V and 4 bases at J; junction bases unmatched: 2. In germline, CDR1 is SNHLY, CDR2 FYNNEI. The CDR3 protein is CASSEDRGLYNEQFF. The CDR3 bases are TGTGCCAGCAGTGAGGACAGGGGGCTATACAATGAGCAGTTCTTC.

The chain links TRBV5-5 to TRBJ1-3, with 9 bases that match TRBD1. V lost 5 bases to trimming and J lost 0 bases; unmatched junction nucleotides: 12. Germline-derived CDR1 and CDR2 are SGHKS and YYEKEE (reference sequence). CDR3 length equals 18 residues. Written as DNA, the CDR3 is TGTGCCAGCAGTTCTCCCGGGACAGGGAAGATCTCTGGAAACACCATATATTTT. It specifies CASSSPGTGKISGNTIYF.

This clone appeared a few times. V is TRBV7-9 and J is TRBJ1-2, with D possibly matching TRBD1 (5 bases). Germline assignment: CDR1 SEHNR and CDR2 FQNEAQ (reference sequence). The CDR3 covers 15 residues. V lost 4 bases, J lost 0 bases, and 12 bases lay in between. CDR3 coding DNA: TGTGCCAGCAGCTCTCGCTCGACAGCTAACTATGGCTACACCTTC. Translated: CASSSRSTANYGYTF. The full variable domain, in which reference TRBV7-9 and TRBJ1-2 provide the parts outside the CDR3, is DTGVSQNPRHKITKRGQNVTFRCDPISEHNRLYWYRQTLGQGPEFLTYFQNEAQLEKSRLLSDRFSAERPKGSFSTLEIQRTEQGDSAMYLCASSSRSTANYGYTFGSGTRLTVV.

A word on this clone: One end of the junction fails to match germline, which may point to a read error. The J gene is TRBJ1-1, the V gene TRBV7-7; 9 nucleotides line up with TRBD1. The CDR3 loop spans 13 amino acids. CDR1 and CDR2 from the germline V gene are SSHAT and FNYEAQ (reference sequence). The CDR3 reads CASSRTGETEAFF. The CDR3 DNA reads TGTGCTAGCAGCCGGACAGGGGAGACTGAAGCTTTCTTT.

CDR3 residues: CASCAGELQETQYF. The CDR3, as DNA: TGTGCCAGCTGCGCGGGTGAGCTCCAAGAGACCCAGTACTTC. The rearrangement links TRBV5-4 to TRBJ2-5; TRBD2 might be the D (5 bases). V was trimmed by 7 bases and J by 1 base, leaving 14 bases between them. Germline CDR1 and CDR2: SGHNT and YYREEE (reference sequence). This CDR3 spans 14 amino acids.

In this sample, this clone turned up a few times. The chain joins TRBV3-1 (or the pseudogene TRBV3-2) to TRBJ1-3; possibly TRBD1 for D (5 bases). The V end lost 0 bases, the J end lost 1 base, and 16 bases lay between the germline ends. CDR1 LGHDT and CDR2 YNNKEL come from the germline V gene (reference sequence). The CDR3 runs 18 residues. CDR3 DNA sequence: TGTGCCAGCAGCCAAGAGAGGCAGGGCTTGGCTTCTGGAAACACCATATATTTT. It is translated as CASSQERQGLASGNTIYF.

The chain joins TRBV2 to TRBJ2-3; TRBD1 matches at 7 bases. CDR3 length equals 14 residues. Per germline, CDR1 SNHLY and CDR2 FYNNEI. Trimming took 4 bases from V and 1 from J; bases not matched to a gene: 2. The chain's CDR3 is CASSGQGGTDTQYF. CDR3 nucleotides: TGTGCCAGCAGTGGACAGGGTGGCACAGATACGCAGTATTTT. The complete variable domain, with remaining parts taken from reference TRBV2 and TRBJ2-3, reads EPEVTQTPSHQVTQMGQEVILRCVPISNHLYFYWYRQILGQKVEFLVSFYNNEISEKSEIFDDQFSVERPDGSNFTLKIRSTKLEDSAMYFCASSGQGGTDTQYFGPGTRLTVL.

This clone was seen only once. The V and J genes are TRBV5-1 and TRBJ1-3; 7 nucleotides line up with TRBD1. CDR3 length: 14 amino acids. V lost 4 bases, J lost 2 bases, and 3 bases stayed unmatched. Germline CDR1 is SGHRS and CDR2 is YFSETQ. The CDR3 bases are TGCGCCAGCAGCCTCGGGACAGCTGGAAACACCATATATTTT. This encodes CASSLGTAGNTIYF. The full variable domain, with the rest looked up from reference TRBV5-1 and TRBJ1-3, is KAGVTQTPRYLIKTRGQQVTLSCSPISGHRSVSWYQQTPGQGLQFLFEYFSETQRNKGNFPGRFSGRQFSNSRSEMNVSTLELGDSALYLCASSLGTAGNTIYFGEGSWLTVV.

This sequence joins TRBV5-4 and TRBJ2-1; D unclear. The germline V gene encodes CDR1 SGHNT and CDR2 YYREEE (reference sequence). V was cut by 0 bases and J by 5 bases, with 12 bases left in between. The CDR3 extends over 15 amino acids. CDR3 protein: CASSLGSATHNEQFF. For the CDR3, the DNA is TGTGCCAGCAGCTTGGGAAGCGCCACCCACAATGAGCAGTTCTTC.

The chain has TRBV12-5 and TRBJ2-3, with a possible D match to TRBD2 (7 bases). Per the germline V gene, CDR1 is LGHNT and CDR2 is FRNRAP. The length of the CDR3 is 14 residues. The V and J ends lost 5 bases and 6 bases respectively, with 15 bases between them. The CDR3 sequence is CASGHWGGADTQYF. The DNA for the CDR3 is TGTGCTAGTGGTCATTGGGGGGGGGCTGATACGCAGTATTTT.

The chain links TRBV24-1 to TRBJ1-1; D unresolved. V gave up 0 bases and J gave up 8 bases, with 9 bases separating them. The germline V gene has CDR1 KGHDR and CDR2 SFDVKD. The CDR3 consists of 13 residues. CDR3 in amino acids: CATSDLFSGEAFF. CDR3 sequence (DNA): TGTGCCACCAGTGATTTGTTTTCGGGAGAAGCTTTCTTT.

CDR3 nucleotides: TGTGCCAGCAGCTTTAGGCCGGGACAGGGGAACACCGGGGAGCTGTTTTTT. Translated: CASSFRPGQGNTGELFF. The chain employs TRBV5-4 and TRBJ2-2, with 9 bases aligning to TRBD1. Losses at the gene ends were 2 bases for V and 1 base for J; bases not matched to a gene: 6. The germline gives CDR1 SGHNT, CDR2 YYREEE (reference sequence). The CDR3 loop spans 17 amino acids.

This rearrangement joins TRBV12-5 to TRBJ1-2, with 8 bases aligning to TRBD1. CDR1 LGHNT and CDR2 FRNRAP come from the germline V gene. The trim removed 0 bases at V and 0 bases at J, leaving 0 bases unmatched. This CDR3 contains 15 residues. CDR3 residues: CASGLVQGANYGYTF. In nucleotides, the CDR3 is TGTGCTAGTGGTTTGGTACAGGGGGCTAACTATGGCTACACCTTC.